Listed here are 8 T cell receptor beta chains from one sample, sequenced in a study of blood T cell repertoires in COVID-19 (dated by TCRdb to 2018 to 2021). Library preparation was by the immunoSEQ multiplex PCR assay. TCRdb re-hosts the immuneACCESS table, in-frame sequences only. Its copies lack some clones; in the studies checked, an unresolved V gene accounts for under half of them, and the cause for the rest is not known. The sample has about 44,000 clones on record, about 86% of them singletons. Under 45% of the sample is held by the ten biggest clonotypes. Specimen: peripheral blood. These receptors originate from a human donor in a cohort sampled during active COVID-19.

CDR3 sequence (DNA): TGTGCCAGTAGTATTGTGGGGGGGCCTGGAGATACGCAGTATTTT. The encoded protein is CASSIVGGPGDTQYF. The chain recombines TRBV19 with TRBJ2-3; a weak D match, TRBD2 (7 bases). CDR3 size: 15 residues. CDR1 is LNHDA, CDR2 SQIVND, per germline (reference sequence). Between the trimmed V and J ends, which lost 3 bases and 5 bases, there was a span of 15 bases.

The chain is built from TRBV3-1 (or the pseudogene TRBV3-2) and TRBJ1-6, with D possibly matching TRBD1 (5 bases). CDR1 and CDR2 from the germline V gene are LGHDT and YNNKEL (reference sequence). Trimming took 3 bases from V and 5 from J, leaving 8 bases between them. The CDR3 is made up of 14 amino acids. The CDR3 protein is CASSQTDNNSPLHF. CDR3 nucleotide sequence: TGTGCCAGCAGCCAGACAGATAATAATTCACCCCTCCACTTT.

The chain uses TRBV4-1 and TRBJ2-2, with no clear D. Trimming removed 4 bases at V and 1 base at J, with 10 bases between. CDR1 MGHRA and CDR2 YSYEKL come from the germline V gene. The CDR3 is 15 residues long. CDR3 nucleotide sequence: TGCGCCAGCAGCCCGCTTGACAAGAACACCGGGGAGCTGTTTTTT. This codes for CASSPLDKNTGELFF.

This chain links TRBV5-1 with TRBJ1-6, with a tentative D call TRBD1 (5 bases). The CDR3 runs to 14 residues. CDR1 is SGHRS and CDR2 is YFSETQ in the germline V gene. V lost 5 bases and J lost 8, with 14 bases in between. Written as DNA, the CDR3 is TGCGCCAGCAGTCCCCGACAGTGGGATTCACCCCTCCACTTT. Its translation is CASSPRQWDSPLHF.

The chain recombines TRBV6-5 with TRBJ1-1; possibly TRBD1 for D (5 bases). The CDR3 extends over 14 amino acids. V lost 2 bases and J lost 0, with 7 bases in between. CDR1 is MNHEY and CDR2 is SVGAGI in the germline V gene. Here the CDR3 DNA reads TGTGCCAGCAGTTACGGGGGGATGAACACTGAAGCTTTCTTT. Translated: CASSYGGMNTEAFF.

The chain links TRBV5-5 to TRBJ2-3; D gene unclear. Deletions cut 6 bases from V and 0 bases from J, with 17 bases between. Germline V gene sequence: CDR1 SGHKS, CDR2 YYEKEE (reference sequence). The CDR3 is made up of 16 amino acids. The CDR3 region is CASTDLPGGSTDTQYF. The CDR3 region has the DNA TGTGCCAGCACTGACCTACCTGGCGGAAGCACAGATACGCAGTATTTT.

The V gene is TRBV15, the J gene TRBJ1-3; D not resolved. The CDR3 consists of 15 residues. V shed 1 base and J shed 0 bases, with 7 bases lying between them. CDR1 is LNHNV and CDR2 is YYDKDF in the germline V gene (reference sequence). For the CDR3, the DNA is TGTGCCACCAGCAGAGGTACAGACTCTGGAAACACCATATATTTT. It translates to CATSRGTDSGNTIYF. Combining the CDR3 with reference TRBV15 and TRBJ1-3 gives the whole variable domain DAMVIQNPRYQVTQFGKPVTLSCSQTLNHNVMYWYQQKSSQAPKLLFHYYDKDFNNEADTPDNFQSRRPNTSFCFLDIRSPGLGDTAMYLCATSRGTDSGNTIYFGEGSWLTVV.

The gene calls are TRBV5-1 and TRBJ1-3; TRBD1 might be the D (5 bases). This CDR3 is 15 amino acids long. CDR1 is SGHRS, CDR2 YFSETQ, per germline. V lost 4 bases and J 0 bases, leaving 11 bases between the germline ends. The CDR3 nucleotides read TGCGCCAGCAGCGACACAGGTACCTCTGGAAACACCATATATTTT. Its protein is CASSDTGTSGNTIYF. The variable domain in full, with the rest retrieved from reference TRBV5-1 and TRBJ1-3, is KAGVTQTPRYLIKTRGQQVTLSCSPISGHRSVSWYQQTPGQGLQFLFEYFSETQRNKGNFPGRFSGRQFSNSRSEMNVSTLELGDSALYLCASSDTGTSGNTIYFGEGSWLTVV.